These T cell receptor beta chains were read from a single sample in a study of T cell responses to AZD1222 COVID-19 vaccine. Here immunoSEQ multiplex PCR was the method, and the copy in TCRdb shows in-frame clones only, minus some. The repertoire holds roughly 120,000 clones, with around nine tenths as singletons. The sequenced sample was peripheral blood, obtained on day 0 of AZD1222 vaccination. These receptors all come from an adult in good health. The CDR3 runs from the conserved cysteine through the conserved F or W. The D gene is left open where the match is weak. The size field is filled for only some rows; it gives once, few, many or a size class.

j_call clone_size v_call d_call cdr3_nt cdr3_aa
TRBJ1-1 . TRBV5-1 TRBD1 TGCGCCAGCAGCTTGGATACGGCCAGGGGGTTTTTTGAAGCTTTCTTT CASSLDTARGFFEAFF
TRBJ2-5 . TRBV5-1 . TGCGCCAGCAGCTTGGGGACTAAGCAAGAGACCCAGTACTTC CASSLGTKQETQYF
TRBJ1-3 once TRBV19 . TGTGCCAGTAGTTTCCCCGACAGGATTGGAAACACCATATATTTT CASSFPDRIGNTIYF
TRBJ2-5 . TRBV18 . TGTGCCAGCTCACCTCAGACGGGGTTAGAGACCCAGTACTTC CASSPQTGLETQYF
TRBJ1-1 . TRBV11-3 . TGTGCCAGCAGCCCAGACCCGAGTCGCAACACTGAAGCTTTCTTT CASSPDPSRNTEAFF
TRBJ2-7 . TRBV30 TRBD1 TGTGCCTGGAGTGGGACAGGGGGTTACGAGCAGTACTTC CAWSGTGGYEQYF
TRBJ1-2 . TRBV11-1 TRBD1 TGTGCCAGCAGCTTCATGACAGGGACCTATGGCTACACCTTC CASSFMTGTYGYTF
TRBJ2-6 . TRBV11-2 TRBD1 TGTGCCAGCAGCTTAAAGGGACAGGGGATAGCCTCTGGGGCCAACGTCCTGACTTTC CASSLKGQGIASGANVLTF
TRBJ1-2 . TRBV4-3 . TGCGCCAGCAGCCGAGATGGGACGGCCGCTAACTATGGCTACACCTTC CASSRDGTAANYGYTF
TRBJ2-7 . TRBV12-3/TRBV12-4 TRBD2 TGTGCCAGCAGTTCTAGCGGGGGGGTAGAGCAGTACTTC CASSSSGGVEQYF
TRBJ1-1 . TRBV5-8 TRBD1 TGTGCCAGCAGGACCGGGACAGGGACTCGGAACACTGAAGCTTTCTTT CASRTGTGTRNTEAFF
TRBJ2-1 . TRBV20-1 . TGCAGTGCTAGTAGCCCTAACTCCTACAATGAGCAGTTCTTC CSASSPNSYNEQFF
TRBJ1-2 few TRBV18 . TGTGCCAGCTCACCACCCACGGTCAACTATGGCTACACCTTC CASSPPTVNYGYTF
TRBJ1-6 . TRBV5-6 . TGTGCCAGCAGCTTGCGTGGCGGGAAATATTCACCCCTCCACTTT CASSLRGGKYSPLHF
TRBJ2-7 . TRBV27 . TGTGCCAGCAGTTCCACCCCTTCCTACGAGCAGTACTTC CASSSTPSYEQYF
TRBJ1-5 . TRBV3-1/TRBV3-2 . TGTGCCAGCAGCCCACAGGGAAGGTTTCAGCCCCAGCATTTT CASSPQGRFQPQHF